The present entry profiles one T cell receptor (beta chain) with its context. Its target is not known. This sample was taken from a study of radiotherapy plus CTLA-4 blockade in lung cancer. Only in-frame clones appear in the TCRdb table, and some are missing; sequencing was by immunoSEQ multiplex PCR. The sample records roughly 75,000 clones, approximately 80% being singletons. Study-wide points: Blood TCR clones of tumor origin expanded after radiotherapy plus ipilimumab. In blood, early T cell clone dynamics reportedly predicted response best, together with interferon-beta.

The length of the CDR3 is 13 residues. The V segment lost 11 bases and the J segment 7 bases; nucleotides outside the gene matches: 10. The germline gives CDR1 SNHLY, CDR2 FYNNEI. Here the sequenced sample was peripheral blood, taken from a patient treated with radiotherapy plus ipilimumab. J is TRBJ2-2 and V is TRBV2; TRBD2 agrees at 7 bases. This receptor was obtained from a human donor with non-small cell lung cancer who had stable disease on radiotherapy plus ipilimumab. CDR3 nucleotides: TGTGCCGCAGCGCTAGCGGTCAACGGGGAGCTGTTTTTT. Its protein is CAAALAVNGELFF. Looking up the rest from reference TRBV2 and TRBJ2-2 gives the full variable domain: EPEVTQTPSHQVTQMGQEVILRCVPISNHLYFYWYRQILGQKVEFLVSFYNNEISEKSEIFDDQFSVERPDGSNFTLKIRSTKLEDSAMYFCAAALAVNGELFFGEGSRLTVL.